The entry below gives a single T cell receptor beta chain sequence along with its context. Its antigen is as yet unknown. Every donor, a Caucasian adult, lived in Nashville, Tennessee. Researchers ran the assay at a deep level. The protocol was immunoSEQ multiplex PCR, while the TCRdb copy is restricted to in-frame clones and leaves out a portion. The sample yields millions of clones, approximately 92% seen once. This entry belongs to a study of shared clonotypes between healthy human individuals. Study conclusions and caveats: Four donors showed sharing of approximately 5% of naive CD4 clonotypes.

The CDR3 is 15 residues long. V lost 7 bases and J lost 1, with 13 bases in between. Germline V gene lookup returns CDR1 MNHNY and CDR2 SVGAGI (reference sequence). Source material: naive CD4+ T cells sorted from blood. Documented subset: CD45RA+ positively selected. The TCR sequence derives from a man younger than 30 in good health. The chain uses TRBV6-6 and TRBJ2-2; weak D call: TRBD2 (6 bases). CDR3 residues: CASTTGSLNTGELFF. The CDR3 DNA sequence: TGTGCCAGCACCACCGGGAGTCTGAACACCGGGGAGCTGTTTTTT.